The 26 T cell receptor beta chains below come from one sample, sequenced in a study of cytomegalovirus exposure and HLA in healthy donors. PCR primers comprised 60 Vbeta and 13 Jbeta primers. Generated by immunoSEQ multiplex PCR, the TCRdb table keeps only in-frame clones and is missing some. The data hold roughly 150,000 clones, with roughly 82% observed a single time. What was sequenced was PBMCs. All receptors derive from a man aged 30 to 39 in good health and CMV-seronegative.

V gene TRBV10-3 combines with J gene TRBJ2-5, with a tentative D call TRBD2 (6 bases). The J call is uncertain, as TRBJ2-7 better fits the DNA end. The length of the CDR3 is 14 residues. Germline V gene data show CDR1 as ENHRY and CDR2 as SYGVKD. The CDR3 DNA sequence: TGTGCCATCAGTGAGACTAGCAGCTCCTACGAGCAGTACTTC. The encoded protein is CAISETSSSYEQYF.

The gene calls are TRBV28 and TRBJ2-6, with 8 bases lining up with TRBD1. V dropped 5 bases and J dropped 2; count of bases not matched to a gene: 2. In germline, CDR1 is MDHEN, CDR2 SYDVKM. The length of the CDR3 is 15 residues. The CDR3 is CASSKQGAGANVLTF. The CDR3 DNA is TGTGCCAGCAGTAAACAGGGGGCTGGGGCCAACGTCCTGACTTTC.

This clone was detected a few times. Written as DNA, the CDR3 is TGTGCCAGCAGCGGTCGGGGGGCCTCCTACGAGCAGTACTTC. Its translation: CASSGRGASYEQYF. The chain joins TRBV6-1 to TRBJ2-7; D perhaps matches TRBD2 (7 bases). The germline V and J ends were trimmed by 6 bases and 0 bases, with 12 bases remaining between them. In germline, CDR1 is MNHNS, CDR2 SASEGT. There are 14 residues in the CDR3.

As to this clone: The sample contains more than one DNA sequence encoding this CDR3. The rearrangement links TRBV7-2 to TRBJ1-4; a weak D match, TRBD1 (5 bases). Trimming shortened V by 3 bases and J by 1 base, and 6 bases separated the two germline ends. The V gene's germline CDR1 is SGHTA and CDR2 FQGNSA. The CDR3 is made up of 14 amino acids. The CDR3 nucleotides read TGTGCCAGCAGCTTTCAGGGAACTAATGAAAAACTGTTTTTT. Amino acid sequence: CASSFQGTNEKLFF.

CDR3 sequence reads: CASSPNRESQFF. CDR3 bases: TGTGCCAGCAGCCCAAACAGGGAATCACAGTTCTTC. The rearrangement links TRBV6-5 to TRBJ2-1; D might be TRBD1 (6 bases). The CDR3 runs to 12 residues. With 6 bases removed from V and 13 bases from J, the gap between germline ends came to 16 bases. CDR1 MNHEY and CDR2 SVGAGI come from the germline V gene.

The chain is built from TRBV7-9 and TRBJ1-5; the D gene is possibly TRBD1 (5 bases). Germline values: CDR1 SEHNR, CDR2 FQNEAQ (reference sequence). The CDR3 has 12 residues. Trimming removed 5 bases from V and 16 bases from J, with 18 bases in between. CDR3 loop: CASSLMGGMVHF. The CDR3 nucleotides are TGTGCCAGCAGCCTCATGGGGGGAATGGTTCATTTT.

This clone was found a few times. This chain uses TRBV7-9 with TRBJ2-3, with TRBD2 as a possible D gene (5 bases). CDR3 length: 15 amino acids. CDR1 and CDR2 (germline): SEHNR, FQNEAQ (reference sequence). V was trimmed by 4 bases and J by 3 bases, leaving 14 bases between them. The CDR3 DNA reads TGTGCCAGCAGCTCCTGGAAGAGGGAAACAGATACGCAGTATTTT. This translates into CASSSWKRETDTQYF. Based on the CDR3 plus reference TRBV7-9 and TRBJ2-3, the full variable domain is DTGVSQNPRHKITKRGQNVTFRCDPISEHNRLYWYRQTLGQGPEFLTYFQNEAQLEKSRLLSDRFSAERPKGSFSTLEIQRTEQGDSAMYLCASSSWKRETDTQYFGPGTRLTVL.

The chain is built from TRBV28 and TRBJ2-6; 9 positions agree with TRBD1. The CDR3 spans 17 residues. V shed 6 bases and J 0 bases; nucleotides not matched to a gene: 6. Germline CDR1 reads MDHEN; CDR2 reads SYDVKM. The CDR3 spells CASRAGTGTSGANVLTF. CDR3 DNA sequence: TGTGCCAGCAGAGCCGGGACAGGGACCTCTGGGGCCAACGTCCTGACTTTC.

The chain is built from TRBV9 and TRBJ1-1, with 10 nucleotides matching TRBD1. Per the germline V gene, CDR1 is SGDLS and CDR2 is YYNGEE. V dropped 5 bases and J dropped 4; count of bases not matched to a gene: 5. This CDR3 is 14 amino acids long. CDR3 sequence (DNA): TGTGCCAGCAGGCGAGGGGACAGGGGCACTGAAGCTTTCTTT. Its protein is CASRRGDRGTEAFF.

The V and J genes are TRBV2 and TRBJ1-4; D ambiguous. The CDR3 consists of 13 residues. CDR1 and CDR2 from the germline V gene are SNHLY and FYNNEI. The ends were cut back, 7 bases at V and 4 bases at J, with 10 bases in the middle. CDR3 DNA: TGTGCCAGCACGGGAAGGGTTAATGAAAAACTGTTTTTT. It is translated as CASTGRVNEKLFF.

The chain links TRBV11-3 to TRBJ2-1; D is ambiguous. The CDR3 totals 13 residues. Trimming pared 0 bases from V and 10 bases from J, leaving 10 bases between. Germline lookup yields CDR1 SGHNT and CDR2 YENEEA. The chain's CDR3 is CASSLEGYGEQFF. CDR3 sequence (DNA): TGTGCCAGCAGCTTAGAGGGCTATGGAGAGCAGTTCTTC.

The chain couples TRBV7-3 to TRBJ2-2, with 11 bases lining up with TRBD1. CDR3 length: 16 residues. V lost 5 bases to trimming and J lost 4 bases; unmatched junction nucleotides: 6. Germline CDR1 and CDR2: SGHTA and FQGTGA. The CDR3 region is CASSASGQGVTGELFF. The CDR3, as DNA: TGTGCCAGCAGCGCTTCGGGACAGGGGGTCACCGGGGAGCTGTTTTTT.

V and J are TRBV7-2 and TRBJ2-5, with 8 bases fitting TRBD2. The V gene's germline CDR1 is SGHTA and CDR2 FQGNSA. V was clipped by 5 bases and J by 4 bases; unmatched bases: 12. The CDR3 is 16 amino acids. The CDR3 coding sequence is TGTGCCAGCAGCCCCCTAAGGTCAGCGGGGGCAGAGACCCAGTACTTC. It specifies CASSPLRSAGAETQYF. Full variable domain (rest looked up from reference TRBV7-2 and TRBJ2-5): GAGVSQSPSNKVTEKGKDVELRCDPISGHTALYWYRQSLGQGLEFLIYFQGNSAPDKSGLPSDRFSAERTGGSVSTLTIQRTQQEDSAVYLCASSPLRSAGAETQYFGPGTRLLVL.

This CDR3 is CASSVVGEGYEQYF. The CDR3 nucleotides read TGTGCCAGCAGCGTAGTTGGGGAGGGCTACGAGCAGTACTTC. The chain joins TRBV9 to TRBJ2-7, with TRBD2 identical over 7 bases. This CDR3 contains 14 residues. CDR1 is SGDLS and CDR2 is YYNGEE in the germline V gene. The V and J ends lost 0 bases and 3 bases, in that order; junction bases with no gene match: 3.

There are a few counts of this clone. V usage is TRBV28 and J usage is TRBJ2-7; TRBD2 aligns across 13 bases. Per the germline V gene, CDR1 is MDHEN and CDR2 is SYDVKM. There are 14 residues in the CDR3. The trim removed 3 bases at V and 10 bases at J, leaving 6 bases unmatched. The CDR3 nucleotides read TGTGCCAGCAGTTTTGGGGGACTAGCGGGACCACAGTACTTC. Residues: CASSFGGLAGPQYF.

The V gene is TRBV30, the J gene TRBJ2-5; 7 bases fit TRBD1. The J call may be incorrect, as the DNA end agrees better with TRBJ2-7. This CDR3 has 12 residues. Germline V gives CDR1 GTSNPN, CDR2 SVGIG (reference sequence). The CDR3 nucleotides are TGTGCCTGGGAGGGGGCTCCCTACGAGCAGTACTTC. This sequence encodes CAWEGAPYEQYF.

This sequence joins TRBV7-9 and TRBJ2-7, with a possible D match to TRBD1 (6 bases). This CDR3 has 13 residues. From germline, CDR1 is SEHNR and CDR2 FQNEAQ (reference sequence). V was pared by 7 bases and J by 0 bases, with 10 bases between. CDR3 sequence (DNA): TGTGCCAGCACAGGACAGAACTCCTACGAGCAGTACTTC. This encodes CASTGQNSYEQYF.

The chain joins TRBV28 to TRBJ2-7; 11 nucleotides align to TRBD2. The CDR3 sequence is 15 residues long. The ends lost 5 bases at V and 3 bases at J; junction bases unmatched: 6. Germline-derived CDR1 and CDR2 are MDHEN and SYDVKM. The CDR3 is CASSELAGVDYEQYF. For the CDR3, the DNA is TGTGCCAGCAGTGAACTAGCGGGAGTCGACTACGAGCAGTACTTC. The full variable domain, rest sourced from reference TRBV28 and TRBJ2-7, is DVKVTQSSRYLVKRTGEKVFLECVQDMDHENMFWYRQDPGLGLRLIYFSYDVKMKEKGDIPEGYSVSREKKERFSLILESASTNQTSMYLCASSELAGVDYEQYFGPGTRLTVT.

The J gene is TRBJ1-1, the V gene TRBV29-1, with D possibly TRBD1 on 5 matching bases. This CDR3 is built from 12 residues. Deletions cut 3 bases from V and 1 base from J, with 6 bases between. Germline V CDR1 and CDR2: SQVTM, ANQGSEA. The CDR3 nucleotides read TGCAGCGTTGAGGGGGGGAACACTGAAGCTTTCTTT. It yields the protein CSVEGGNTEAFF.

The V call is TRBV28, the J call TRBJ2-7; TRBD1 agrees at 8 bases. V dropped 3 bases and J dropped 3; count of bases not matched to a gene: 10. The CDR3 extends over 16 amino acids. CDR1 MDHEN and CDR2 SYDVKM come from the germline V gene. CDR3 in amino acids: CASSFSWTGRDYEQYF. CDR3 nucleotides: TGTGCCAGCAGTTTCTCTTGGACAGGGCGAGACTACGAGCAGTACTTC.

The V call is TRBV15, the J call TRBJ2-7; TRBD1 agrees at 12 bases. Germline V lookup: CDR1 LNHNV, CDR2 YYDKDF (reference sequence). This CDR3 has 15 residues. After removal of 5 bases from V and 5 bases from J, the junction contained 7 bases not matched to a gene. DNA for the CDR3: TGTGCCACCAGCTTACCGGGACAGGGGGCCCACGAGCAGTACTTC. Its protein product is CATSLPGQGAHEQYF.

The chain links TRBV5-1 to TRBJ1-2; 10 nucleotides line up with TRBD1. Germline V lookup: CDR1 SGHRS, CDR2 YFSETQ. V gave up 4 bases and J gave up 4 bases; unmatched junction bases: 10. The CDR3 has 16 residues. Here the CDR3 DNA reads TGCGCCAGCAGCAAGATCGACAGGGGGCGAGGCTATGGCTACACCTTC. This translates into CASSKIDRGRGYGYTF.

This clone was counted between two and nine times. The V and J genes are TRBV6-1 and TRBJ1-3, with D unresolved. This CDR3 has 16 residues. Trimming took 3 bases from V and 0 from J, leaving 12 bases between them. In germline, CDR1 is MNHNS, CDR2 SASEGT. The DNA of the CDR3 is TGTGCCAGCAGTGAGAGTTACTCAAGCTCTGGAAACACCATATATTTT. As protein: CASSESYSSSGNTIYF.

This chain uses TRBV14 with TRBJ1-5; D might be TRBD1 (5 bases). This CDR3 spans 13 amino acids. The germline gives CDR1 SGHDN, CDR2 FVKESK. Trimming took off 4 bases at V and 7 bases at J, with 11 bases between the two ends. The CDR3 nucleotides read TGTGCCAGCAGCCTGGACATAATGCAGCCCCAGCATTTT. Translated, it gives CASSLDIMQPQHF. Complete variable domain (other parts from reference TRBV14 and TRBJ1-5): EAGVTQFPSHSVIEKGQTVTLRCDPISGHDNLYWYRRVMGKEIKFLLHFVKESKQDESGMPNNRFLAERTGGTYSTLKVQPAELEDSGVYFCASSLDIMQPQHFGDGTRLSIL.

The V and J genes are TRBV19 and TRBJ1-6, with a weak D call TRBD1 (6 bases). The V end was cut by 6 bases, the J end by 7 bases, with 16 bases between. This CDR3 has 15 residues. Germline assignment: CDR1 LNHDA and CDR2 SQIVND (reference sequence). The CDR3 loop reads CASSNNADRNSPLHF. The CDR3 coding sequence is TGTGCCAGTAGCAACAACGCGGACAGAAATTCACCCCTCCACTTT.

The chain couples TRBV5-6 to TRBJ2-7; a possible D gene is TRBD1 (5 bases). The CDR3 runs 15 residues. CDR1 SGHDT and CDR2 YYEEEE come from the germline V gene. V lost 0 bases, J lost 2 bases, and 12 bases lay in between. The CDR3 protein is CASSLGSGWAYEQYF. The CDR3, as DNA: TGTGCCAGCAGCTTGGGCTCAGGGTGGGCCTACGAGCAGTACTTC.